The T cell receptor beta chain under discussion was sequenced for a study of T cells in women clearing cervical HPV infection. About the study: Control women cleared a single incident HPV16 infection within 12 months. Only a few women had HLA typing results available.

Concerning this clone: Read coverage stops 3 residues before the CDR3 terminus; the germline J gene supplies the remainder.

Generated by immunoSEQ multiplex PCR, the TCRdb table keeps only in-frame clones and is missing some. Its table records tens of thousands of clones. The CDR3 is made up of 13 amino acids. V shed 5 bases and J shed 6 bases, with 12 bases lying between them. Germline V gives CDR1 SGHTA, CDR2 FQGTGA. V is TRBV7-3 and J is TRBJ2-3; D gene unclear. This TCR came from a woman between 18 and 75 years old with a cervical HPV16 infection that either progressed to CIN3+ or cleared (not recorded which). The material sequenced was blood buffy coat. CDR3 DNA (partial): TGTGCCAGCAGCGCGAATCCATCGGATACG. This sequence encodes CASSANPSDT. The full CDR3 sequence reads CASSANPSDTQYF.